A single sample is the source of the 4 T cell receptor beta chains below, sequenced in a study of blood T cell repertoires in COVID-19. TCRdb's table, derived via immunoSEQ multiplex PCR, lists solely in-frame clones and lacks some. The sample has about 180,000 clones; 70% to 90% are singletons. Sequenced material: peripheral blood. These receptors were collected from a human donor with active or convalescent COVID-19. The donor label of this sample is uncertain.

The J gene is TRBJ1-5, the V gene TRBV19, with D perhaps matching TRBD1 (6 bases). The CDR3 has 11 residues. Trimming took 11 bases from V and 5 from J, leaving 10 bases between them. CDR1 and CDR2 (germline): LNHDA, SQIVND (reference sequence). CDR3 loop: CAGGADQPQHF. The CDR3 coding sequence is TGTGCCGGGGGCGCGGATCAGCCCCAGCATTTT.

V gene TRBV5-1 combines with J gene TRBJ2-5, with 10 bases fitting TRBD2. This CDR3 has 15 amino acids. Trimming removed 5 bases from V and 3 bases from J; junction bases left unmatched: 7. Germline CDR1 is SGHRS and CDR2 is YFSETQ. CDR3 amino acids: CASSWTSGNKETQYF. DNA for the CDR3: TGCGCCAGCAGTTGGACTAGCGGCAATAAAGAGACCCAGTACTTC.

This clone was observed a handful of times. The rearrangement uses TRBV11-3 and TRBJ2-5, with D possibly being TRBD2 (6 bases). Germline loops: CDR1 SGHNT, CDR2 YENEEA. The V and J ends lost 4 bases and 0 bases respectively, with 15 bases between them. The CDR3 totals 16 residues. Written as DNA, the CDR3 is TGTGCCAGCAGCTGGGGCCAGGGAGGAAACCAAGAGACCCAGTACTTC. Its translation: CASSWGQGGNQETQYF.

The chain carries TRBV6-5 and TRBJ1-3; D unclear. The ends were cut back, 6 bases at V and 9 bases at J, with 15 bases in the middle. This CDR3 region has 13 residues. Germline V gene data show CDR1 as MNHEY and CDR2 as SVGAGI. The CDR3 sequence: CASSPEGWGTIYF. The CDR3 DNA follows: TGTGCCAGCAGCCCAGAGGGATGGGGCACCATATATTTT.